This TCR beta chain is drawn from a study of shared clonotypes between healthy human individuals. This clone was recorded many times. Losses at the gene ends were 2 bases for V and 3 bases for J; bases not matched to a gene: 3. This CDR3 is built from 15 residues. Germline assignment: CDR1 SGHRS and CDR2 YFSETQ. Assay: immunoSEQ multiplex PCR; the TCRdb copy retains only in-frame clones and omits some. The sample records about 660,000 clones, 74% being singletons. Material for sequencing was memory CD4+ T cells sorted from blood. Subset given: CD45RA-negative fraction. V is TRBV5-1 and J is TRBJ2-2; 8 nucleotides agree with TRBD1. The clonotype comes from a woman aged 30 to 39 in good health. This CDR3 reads CASSLTDRDTGELFF. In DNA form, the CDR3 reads TGCGCCAGCAGCTTAACGGACAGGGACACCGGGGAGCTGTTTTTT.